This T cell receptor (beta chain) was identified during a study of identical twins. This clonotype was seen more than once but under ten times. MiXCR, run by TCRdb on the 5' RACE reads, gives a single entry per CDR3 protein. The table includes about 340,000 distinct CDR3 sequences, 10% to 15% detected once. The data also belong to a second study, concerning yellow fever vaccine responses in identical twins.

The sequenced sample consisted of CD8+ T cells sorted from blood. The receptor's source is a woman between 18 and 29 years old in good health.

As DNA, the CDR3 is TGCAGTGCTAGAGGGCCGGAGGGGCACTACGAGCAGTACTTC. Residues: CSARGPEGHYEQYF. The chain combines TRBV20-1 with TRBJ2-7, with D tentatively TRBD2 (6 bases). The CDR3 consists of 14 residues. Looked up from germline, CDR1 is DFQATT and CDR2 is SNEGSKA (reference sequence). Trimming removed 1 base at V and 3 bases at J, with 13 bases between.